This TCR beta chain was retrieved from a study of T cell changes during pregnancy in multiple sclerosis. TCRdb's copy holds only in-frame clones and misses some; the assay was immunoSEQ multiplex PCR. The sample lists tens of thousands of clones; around 92% were seen once. V was clipped by 3 bases and J by 2 bases, with 14 bases between them. Germline assignment: CDR1 MGHDK and CDR2 SYGVNS. The CDR3 totals 15 residues. The chain couples TRBV25-1 to TRBJ2-7, with D possibly TRBD2 on 5 matching bases. The specimen comprised CD4+ T cells from peripheral blood mononuclear cells, sampled after pregnancy. The sequence derives from a female donor with multiple sclerosis, enrolled in a pregnancy study. CDR3 in DNA: TGTGCCAGCAGTGATCGAGGTTGGGGAGCCTACGAGCAGTACTTC. It yields the protein CASSDRGWGAYEQYF.